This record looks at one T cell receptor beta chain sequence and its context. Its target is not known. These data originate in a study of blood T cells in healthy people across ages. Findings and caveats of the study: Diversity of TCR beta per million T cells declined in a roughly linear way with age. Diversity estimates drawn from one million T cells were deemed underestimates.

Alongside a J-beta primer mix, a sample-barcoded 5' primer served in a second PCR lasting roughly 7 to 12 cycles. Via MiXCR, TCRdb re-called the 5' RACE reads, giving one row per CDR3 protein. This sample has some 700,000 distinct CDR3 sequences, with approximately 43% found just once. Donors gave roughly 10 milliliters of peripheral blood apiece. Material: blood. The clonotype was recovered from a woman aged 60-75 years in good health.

DNA of the CDR3: TGTGCCATCAGTGAGTCCGACAGCTTCTATGGCTACACCTTC. The encoded protein is CAISESDSFYGYTF. The V gene is TRBV10-3, the J gene TRBJ1-2; tentatively, D is TRBD1 (5 bases). Germline V CDR1 and CDR2: ENHRY, SYGVKD. The V and J ends lost 0 bases and 4 bases respectively, with 9 bases between them. The CDR3 runs 14 residues.